This TCR beta chain was recorded in a study of T cell responses to AZD1222 COVID-19 vaccine. Trimming stripped 5 bases from V and 0 bases from J, with 11 bases between. The length of the CDR3 is 15 residues. In germline, CDR1 is LNHDA, CDR2 SQIVND (reference sequence). Using immunoSEQ multiplex PCR, the repertoire was profiled, and TCRdb retains in-frame clones only, with some absent. The repertoire consists of around 45,000 clones, with about four fifths occurring once and the leading ten covering about 20%. The V and J genes are TRBV19 and TRBJ1-5; maybe TRBD1 (5 bases). The sequence came from an adult who received the MenACWY meningococcal vaccine as a control. The sample consisted of peripheral blood, taken 28 days after the second dose of the MenACWY control vaccine. CDR3 nucleotide sequence: TGTGCCAGTAGTTCCCCGGGGGTTAGCAATCAGCCCCAGCATTTT. Translation gives CASSSPGVSNQPQHF.